The rows below give T cell receptor beta chains drawn from one sample of a study of cytomegalovirus exposure and HLA in healthy donors. Assay: immunoSEQ multiplex PCR; the TCRdb copy retains only in-frame clones and omits some. The sample yields 210,000 or so clones, around 89% seen once. Sequenced sample: PBMCs. The receptor source for this set is a woman between 18 and 30 years old in good health and CMV-seronegative. Each CDR3 is given with its conserved first and last residue. A D gene is named only where the DNA matches it firmly. Clone size is shown for a subset of rows, as once, few, many or a class of expanded clone.

D: TRBD1; length: 14; V: TRBV19; J: TRBJ1-1; size: .; CDR3: CASSILRDSTEAFF; DNA: TGTGCCAGTAGTATCCTCCGGGACAGCACTGAAGCTTTCTTT
D: TRBD2; length: 15; V: TRBV19; J: TRBJ2-1; size: .; CDR3: CASRTGTSGYNEQFF; DNA: TGTGCCAGTAGGACCGGGACTAGCGGTTACAATGAGCAGTTCTTC
D: .; length: 14; V: TRBV29-1; J: TRBJ1-5; size: .; CDR3: CSVLQGNSNQPQHF; DNA: TGCAGCGTTTTGCAGGGTAATAGCAATCAGCCCCAGCATTTT
D: TRBD1; length: 14; V: TRBV27; J: TRBJ1-2; size: .; CDR3: CASRSTGTAYGYTF; DNA: TGTGCCAGCAGATCAACCGGGACAGCCTATGGCTACACCTTC
D: TRBD2; length: 16; V: TRBV7-2; J: TRBJ2-2; size: .; CDR3: CASSLMGGVSTGELFF; DNA: TGTGCCAGCAGCTTAATGGGGGGGGTTAGCACCGGGGAGCTGTTTTTT
D: .; length: 18; V: TRBV9; J: TRBJ2-3; size: once; CDR3: CASSANLGTVIGPDTQYF; DNA: TGTGCCAGCAGCGCCAATTTAGGGACTGTTATCGGTCCAGATACGCAGTATTTT
D: TRBD2; length: 15; V: TRBV13; J: TRBJ2-7; size: .; CDR3: CASSLGSGVGSEQYF; DNA: TGTGCCAGCAGCTTAGGTAGCGGGGTAGGTTCCGAGCAGTACTTC
D: .; length: 14; V: TRBV10-2; J: TRBJ1-5; size: .; CDR3: CASSEFGGNQPQHF; DNA: TGCGCCAGCAGTGAGTTCGGGGGGAATCAGCCCCAGCATTTT
D: .; length: 14; V: TRBV5-4; J: TRBJ1-1; size: .; CDR3: CASSLVGGNTEAFF; DNA: TGTGCCAGCAGCTTGGTAGGGGGGAACACTGAAGCTTTCTTT
D: TRBD1; length: 14; V: TRBV7-9; J: TRBJ1-2; size: .; CDR3: CASSLGQGAGGYTF; DNA: TGTGCCAGCAGCTTAGGACAGGGGGCAGGAGGCTACACCTTC
D: TRBD1; length: 15; V: TRBV7-9; J: TRBJ2-5; size: .; CDR3: CASSLGTGKGETQYF; DNA: TGTGCCAGCAGCTTAGGGACAGGGAAGGGGGAGACCCAGTACTTC
D: .; length: 15; V: TRBV29-1; J: TRBJ1-1; size: .; CDR3: CSVDYTDYQNTEAFF; DNA: TGCAGCGTTGATTATACAGATTACCAGAACACTGAAGCTTTCTTT
D: .; length: 16; V: TRBV5-1; J: TRBJ1-4; size: once; CDR3: CASRPGSPGGAEKLFF; DNA: TGCGCCAGCAGGCCGGGGTCTCCGGGGGGGGCAGAAAAACTGTTTTTT
D: TRBD2; length: 16; V: TRBV2; J: TRBJ2-1; size: few; CDR3: CARTGGAGPDHYEQFF; DNA: TGTGCCAGGACGGGCGGAGCGGGACCGGATCACTATGAGCAGTTCTTC
D: TRBD2; length: 17; V: TRBV5-1; J: TRBJ2-1; size: once; CDR3: CASSLASGGAGFNEQFF; DNA: TGCGCCAGCAGCTTGGCTAGCGGGGGGGCAGGGTTTAATGAGCAGTTCTTC
D: .; length: 14; V: TRBV15; J: TRBJ2-7; size: .; CDR3: CATSRDAQGYEQYF; DNA: TGTGCCACCAGCAGAGACGCTCAGGGTTACGAGCAGTACTTC
D: .; length: 15; V: TRBV6-5; J: TRBJ2-5; size: .; CDR3: CASSYSERPQETQYF; DNA: TGTGCCAGCAGTTACTCAGAGCGGCCCCAAGAGACCCAGTACTTC